This TCR beta chain emerged from a study of T cells in Graves' hyperthyroidism and ophthalmopathy. Across the whole study: Staff took peripheral blood when the initial diagnosis was made, before any treatment began.

Study-wide points: Blood also held most thyroid clonotypes expanded beyond 0.001.

This clonotype occurred many times. The antigen remains unidentified. Extraction of PBMCs used roughly 9.6 ml of fresh peripheral blood. CDR3 length equals 14 residues. Germline V CDR1 and CDR2: SGHRS, YFSETQ. V shed 0 bases and J 4 bases; nucleotides not matched to a gene: 3. Amplification of TCR beta CDR3 regions was performed using RNA transcripts as template. First-round RT-PCR of the TCR CDR3 relied on the HTBI primer set. In TCRdb, the multiplex PCR reads were re-called with MiXCR into one record per CDR3 protein. The sample holds around 610,000 distinct CDR3 sequences, about 15% seen once. The chain is built from TRBV5-1 and TRBJ2-7; 8 bases map to TRBD2. The sequencing sample was made of blood. This TCR derives from a woman aged 40 to 50 with Graves' ophthalmopathy. CDR3 DNA sequence: TGCGCCAGCAGCTTGGAGACTAGCGCATACGAGCAGTACTTC. This encodes CASSLETSAYEQYF.